This T cell receptor beta chain appears in the sequencing data of a study of shared clonotypes between healthy human individuals. Study-level results: The study found lower generation probabilities in non-shared clonotypes than in those shared by all four donors. Naive subsets generally exceeded memory subsets in estimated richness.

Using immunoSEQ multiplex PCR, the repertoire was profiled, and TCRdb retains in-frame clones only, with some absent. The top ten clones hold less than 25% of a sample with some 800,000 clones, 80% to 95% of them seen once. The naive CD8 population came from CD45RO-negative cells selected for CCR7, without terminally differentiated effector memory CD45RA+ cells. The CDR3 is 15 amino acids. V was cut by 2 bases and J by 0 bases, with 11 bases left in between. Per the germline V gene, CDR1 is SEHNR and CDR2 is FQNEAQ (reference sequence). About this clone: Antigen unknown.

The sample taken for sequencing was naive CD8+ T cells sorted from blood. The source is a man between 25 and 39 years old in good health. This rearrangement joins TRBV7-9 to TRBJ2-7, with a weak D call TRBD1 (5 bases). The CDR3 reads CASSLIPDSSYEQYF. The CDR3 nucleotides read TGTGCCAGCAGCTTAATCCCAGACAGCTCCTACGAGCAGTACTTC.